This T cell receptor beta chain was sequenced in a study of T cell responses to AZD1222 COVID-19 vaccine. Study context: Second-dose timings of about 4 or about 12 weeks were pooled. Study-wide findings and caveats: The study identified only five or six AZD1222 recipients as seropositive at baseline. Clonal diversity was possibly underestimated, and white British individuals and females predominated among donors. Regions left unmutated in variants are reportedly the target of nearly half of spike-specific TCRs.

This clone was seen once. The target antigen is unknown. V lost 8 bases, J lost 0 bases, and 17 bases lay in between. CDR1 GTSNPN and CDR2 SVGIG come from the germline V gene (reference sequence). The CDR3 contains 15 residues. Some clones are missing from TCRdb's copy, which holds only in-frame ones; the method was immunoSEQ multiplex PCR. This table holds approximately 150,000 clones, roughly nine tenths found once. The chain couples TRBV30 to TRBJ1-5; D call uncertain. The clonotype comes from an adult in good health. This sample comprised peripheral blood, obtained on day 0 of AZD1222 vaccination. Here the CDR3 reads CAVSKRRDSNQPQHF. CDR3 coding DNA: TGTGCCGTGAGCAAACGGAGGGATAGCAATCAGCCCCAGCATTTT.